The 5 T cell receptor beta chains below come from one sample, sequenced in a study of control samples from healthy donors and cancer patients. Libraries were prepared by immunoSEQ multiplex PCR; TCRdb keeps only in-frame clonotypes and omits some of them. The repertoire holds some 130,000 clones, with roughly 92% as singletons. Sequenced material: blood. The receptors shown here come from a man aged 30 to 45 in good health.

This chain's CDR3 is CASSVVEKGVRGYTF. CDR3 bases: TGTGCCAGCAGCGTAGTAGAGAAGGGAGTGAGGGGCTACACCTTC. The genes are TRBV9 and TRBJ1-2; D ambiguous. CDR3 length equals 15 residues. V was cut by 0 bases and J by 8 bases, with 17 bases left in between. CDR1 is SGDLS, CDR2 YYNGEE, per germline.

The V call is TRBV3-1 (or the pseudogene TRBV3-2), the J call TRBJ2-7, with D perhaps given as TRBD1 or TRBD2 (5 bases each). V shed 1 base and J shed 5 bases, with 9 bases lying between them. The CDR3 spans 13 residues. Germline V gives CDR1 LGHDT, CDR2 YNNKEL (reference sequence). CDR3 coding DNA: TGTGCCAGCAGCCAAGGATGGGACGACGAGCAGTACTTC. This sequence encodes CASSQGWDDEQYF.

For the CDR3, the DNA is TGTGCCACCAGCCAAACGACTAGCGGGGCGGTCCGGCAGTACTTC. Translated, it gives CATSQTTSGAVRQYF. The chain has TRBV15 and TRBJ2-7; 11 nucleotides align to TRBD2. V was pared by 5 bases and J by 9 bases, with 12 bases of the junction left unmatched. Germline values: CDR1 LNHNV, CDR2 YYDKDF (reference sequence). There are 15 residues in the CDR3.

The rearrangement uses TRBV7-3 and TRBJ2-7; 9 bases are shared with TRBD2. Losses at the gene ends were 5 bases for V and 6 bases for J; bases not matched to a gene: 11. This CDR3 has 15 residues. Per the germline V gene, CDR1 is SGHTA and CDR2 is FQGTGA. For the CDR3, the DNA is TGTGCCAGCAGCGAAACGGCGGGAGGGTTTAGCGAGCAGTACTTC. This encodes CASSETAGGFSEQYF.

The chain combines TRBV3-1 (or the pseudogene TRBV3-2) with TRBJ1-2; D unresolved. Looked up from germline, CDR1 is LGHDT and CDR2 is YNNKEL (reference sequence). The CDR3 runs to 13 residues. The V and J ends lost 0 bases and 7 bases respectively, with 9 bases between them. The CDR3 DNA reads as TGTGCCAGCAGCCAAGAGACTGGCCTTGGCTACACCTTC. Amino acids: CASSQETGLGYTF.